These 7 T cell receptor beta chains came from one sample sequenced in a study of shared clonotypes between healthy human individuals. Method: immunoSEQ multiplex PCR; TCRdb's copy keeps in-frame clones and lacks some. The top ten hold 0.36% of the sample, which has some 2.4 million clones, 90% to 95% seen once. The sample taken for sequencing was naive CD4+ T cells from PBMCs. Subset specified: CD45RA+ positively selected. All receptors come from a young man in good health. Some clones in this sample may be carry-over from other donors' samples.

V usage is TRBV7-9 and J usage is TRBJ1-4; D is possibly TRBD1 (5 bases). CDR3 size: 13 residues. Germline assignment: CDR1 SEHNR and CDR2 FQNEAQ (reference sequence). V was pared by 3 bases and J by 14 bases, with 16 bases between. CDR3 amino acids: CASSFGQGISLFF. CDR3 nucleotide sequence: TGTGCCAGCAGCTTTGGGCAGGGCATTTCGCTGTTTTTT.

This chain connects TRBV4-1 to TRBJ2-7; a weak D match, TRBD1 (5 bases). Trimming took 0 bases from V and 3 from J, leaving 15 bases between them. This CDR3 is 16 amino acids long. Per germline, CDR1 MGHRA and CDR2 YSYEKL. CDR3 protein: CASSQDQGRAGYEQYF. CDR3 DNA sequence: TGCGCCAGCAGCCAAGATCAAGGCAGGGCTGGCTACGAGCAGTACTTC.

This sequence joins TRBV6-1 and TRBJ1-3, with D hard to call. Germline-derived CDR1 and CDR2 are MNHNS and SASEGT. CDR3 length: 13 residues. The V end was cut by 6 bases, the J end by 1 base, with 7 bases between. The CDR3 nucleotides read TGTGCCAGCAGAGACCCATCTGGAAACACCATATATTTT. Its translation: CASRDPSGNTIYF.

Points on this clone: This specimen includes other DNA sequences encoding the same CDR3. V is TRBV11-3 and J is TRBJ2-7; D is unclear. The CDR3 runs to 12 residues. Per germline, CDR1 SGHNT and CDR2 YENEEA. Trimming stripped 3 bases from V and 4 bases from J, with 7 bases between. This chain's CDR3 is CASSLDGYEQYF. The CDR3 DNA reads as TGTGCCAGCAGCTTGGACGGATACGAGCAGTACTTC.

The gene calls are TRBV18 and TRBJ1-5; D may be TRBD1 (5 bases). The CDR3 is made up of 14 amino acids. CDR1 KGHSH and CDR2 LQKENI come from the germline V gene. V was pared by 1 base and J by 5 bases, with 9 bases between. The CDR3 bases are TGTGCCAGCTCACCACAGGCCAGGGATCAGCCCCAGCATTTT. Its translation is CASSPQARDQPQHF. Full variable domain (remainder filled in from reference TRBV18 and TRBJ1-5): NAGVMQNPRHLVRRRGQEARLRCSPMKGHSHVYWYRQLPEEGLKFMVYLQKENIIDESGMPKERFSAEFPKEGPSILRIQQVVRGDSAAYFCASSPQARDQPQHFGDGTRLSIL.

The genes are TRBV10-3 and TRBJ1-2; 8 nucleotides agree with TRBD1. The trim removed 7 bases at V and 13 bases at J, leaving 14 bases unmatched. Germline lookup yields CDR1 ENHRY and CDR2 SYGVKD. The CDR3 covers 13 residues. CDR3 bases: TGTGCCATCAAGGGAGGACAGGGACAAGCGGGCACCTTC. Encoded protein: CAIKGGQGQAGTF.

The chain combines TRBV29-1 with TRBJ1-5, with D maybe TRBD1 (6 bases). Between the trimmed V and J ends, which lost 0 bases and 4 bases, there was a span of 7 bases. The germline CDR1 and CDR2 sequences are SQVTM and ANQGSEA. The CDR3 totals 13 residues. CDR3 DNA: TGCAGCGTTGAAGAACAGGGTAATCAGCCCCAGCATTTT. This encodes CSVEEQGNQPQHF. Full variable domain (remainder filled in from reference TRBV29-1 and TRBJ1-5): SAVISQKPSRDICQRGTSLTIQCQVDSQVTMMFWYRQQPGQSLTLIATANQGSEATYESGFVIDKFPISRPNLTFSTLTVSNMSPEDSSIYLCSVEEQGNQPQHFGDGTRLSIL.